Described below is a single T cell receptor (beta chain) sequence and its context. This entry belongs to a study of shared clonotypes between healthy human individuals. Clones were read by immunoSEQ multiplex PCR, and TCRdb kept only the in-frame ones, dropping some. This repertoire shows 700,000 or so clones, roughly 78% found once; its top ten account for 1.8%. The sequenced material came from memory CD4+ T cells sorted from blood. Subset in this sample: CD45RA-negative fraction. The receptor comes from a woman aged 25 to 39 in good health.

The CDR3 region is CASSPRWASGSTEQYF. The CDR3 nucleotides read TGTGCCAGCAGCCCTAGGTGGGCTAGCGGGAGCACCGAGCAGTACTTC. The chain joins TRBV7-6 to TRBJ2-7, with 10 bases that match TRBD2. This CDR3 has 16 amino acids. Per germline, CDR1 SGHVS and CDR2 FNYEAQ. V trimming: 5 bases; J trimming: 6 bases; junction bases outside the gene matches: 13. Variable domain in full (rest from reference TRBV7-6 and TRBJ2-7): GAGVSQSPRYKVTKRGQDVALRCDPISGHVSLYWYRQALGQGPEFLTYFNYEAQQDKSGLPNDRFSAERPEGSISTLTIQRTEQRDSAMYRCASSPRWASGSTEQYFGPGTRLTVT.